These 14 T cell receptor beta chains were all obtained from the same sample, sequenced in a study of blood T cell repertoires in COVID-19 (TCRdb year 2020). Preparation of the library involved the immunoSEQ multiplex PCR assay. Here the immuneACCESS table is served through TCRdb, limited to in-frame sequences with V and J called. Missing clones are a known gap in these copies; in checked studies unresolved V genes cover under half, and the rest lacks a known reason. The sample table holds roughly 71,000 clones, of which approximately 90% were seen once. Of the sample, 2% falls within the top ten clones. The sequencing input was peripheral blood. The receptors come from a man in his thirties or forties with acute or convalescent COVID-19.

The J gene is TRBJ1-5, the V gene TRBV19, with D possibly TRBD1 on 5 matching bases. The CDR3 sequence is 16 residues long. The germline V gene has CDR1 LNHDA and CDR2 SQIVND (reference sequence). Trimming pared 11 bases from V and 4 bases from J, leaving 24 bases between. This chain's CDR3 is CASGFRPVGGNQPQHF. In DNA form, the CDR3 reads TGTGCCTCGGGTTTCAGGCCGGTGGGGGGTAATCAGCCCCAGCATTTT.

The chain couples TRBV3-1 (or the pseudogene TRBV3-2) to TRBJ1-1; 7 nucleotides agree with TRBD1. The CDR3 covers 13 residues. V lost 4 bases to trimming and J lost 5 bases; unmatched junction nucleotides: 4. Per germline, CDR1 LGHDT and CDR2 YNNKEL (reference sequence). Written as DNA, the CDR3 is TGTGCCAGCAGCCGCCTACAGGGGACTGAAGCTTTCTTT. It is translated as CASSRLQGTEAFF.

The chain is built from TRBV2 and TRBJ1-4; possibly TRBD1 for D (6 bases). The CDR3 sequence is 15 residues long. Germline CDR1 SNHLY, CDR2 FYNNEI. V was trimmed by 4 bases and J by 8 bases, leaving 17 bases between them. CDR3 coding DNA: TGTGCCAGCAGTGCTGGACAGCTAACTTTCGAAAAACTGTTTTTT. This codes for CASSAGQLTFEKLFF.

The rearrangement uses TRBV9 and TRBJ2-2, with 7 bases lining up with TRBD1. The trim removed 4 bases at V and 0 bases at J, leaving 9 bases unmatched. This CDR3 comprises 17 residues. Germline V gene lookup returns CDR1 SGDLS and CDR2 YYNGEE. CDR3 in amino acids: CASSKRQGAPNTGELFF. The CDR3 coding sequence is TGTGCCAGCAGCAAGAGACAGGGCGCCCCGAACACCGGGGAGCTGTTTTTT.

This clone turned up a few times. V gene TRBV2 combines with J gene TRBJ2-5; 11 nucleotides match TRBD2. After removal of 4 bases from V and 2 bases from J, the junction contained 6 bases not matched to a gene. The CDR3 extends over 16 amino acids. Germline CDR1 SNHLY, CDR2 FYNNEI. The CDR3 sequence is CASSATSGGPQETQYF. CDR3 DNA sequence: TGTGCCAGCAGTGCAACTAGCGGGGGCCCTCAAGAGACCCAGTACTTC.

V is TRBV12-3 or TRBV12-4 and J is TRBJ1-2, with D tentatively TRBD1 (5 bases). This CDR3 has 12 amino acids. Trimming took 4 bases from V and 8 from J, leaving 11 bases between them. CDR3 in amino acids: CASSSSGRGYTF. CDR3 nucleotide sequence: TGTGCCAGCAGTTCCTCAGGGAGGGGCTACACCTTC.

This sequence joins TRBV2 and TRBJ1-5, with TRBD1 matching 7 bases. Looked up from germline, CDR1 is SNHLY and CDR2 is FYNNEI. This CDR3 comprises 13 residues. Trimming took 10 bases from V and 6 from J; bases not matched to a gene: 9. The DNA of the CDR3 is TGTGCCATTACCGACAGGGAAGGTCAGCCCCAGCATTTT. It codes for CAITDREGQPQHF.

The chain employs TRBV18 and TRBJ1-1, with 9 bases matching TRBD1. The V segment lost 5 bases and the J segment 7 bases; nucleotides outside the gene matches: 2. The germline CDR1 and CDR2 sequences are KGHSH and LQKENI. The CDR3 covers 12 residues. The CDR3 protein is CASSGQGSEAFF. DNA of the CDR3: TGTGCCAGCTCAGGACAGGGGAGTGAAGCTTTCTTT.

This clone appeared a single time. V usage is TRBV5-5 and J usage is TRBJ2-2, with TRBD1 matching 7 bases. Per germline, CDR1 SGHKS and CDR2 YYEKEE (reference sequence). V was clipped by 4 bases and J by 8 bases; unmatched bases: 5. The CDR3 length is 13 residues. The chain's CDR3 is CASSLSGQGELFF. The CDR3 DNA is TGTGCCAGCAGCCTCTCGGGACAGGGGGAGCTGTTTTTT. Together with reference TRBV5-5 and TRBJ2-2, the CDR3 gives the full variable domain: DAGVTQSPTHLIKTRGQQVTLRCSPISGHKSVSWYQQVLGQGPQFIFQYYEKEERGRGNFPDRFSARQFPNYSSELNVNALLLGDSALYLCASSLSGQGELFFGEGSRLTVL.

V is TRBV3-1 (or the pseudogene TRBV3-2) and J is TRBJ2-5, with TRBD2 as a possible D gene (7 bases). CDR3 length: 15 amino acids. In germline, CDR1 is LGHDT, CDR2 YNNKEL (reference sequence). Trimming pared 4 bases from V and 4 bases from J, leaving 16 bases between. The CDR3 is CASSLFGGGPETQYF. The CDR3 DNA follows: TGTGCCAGCAGCCTCTTTGGGGGGGGGCCAGAGACCCAGTACTTC.

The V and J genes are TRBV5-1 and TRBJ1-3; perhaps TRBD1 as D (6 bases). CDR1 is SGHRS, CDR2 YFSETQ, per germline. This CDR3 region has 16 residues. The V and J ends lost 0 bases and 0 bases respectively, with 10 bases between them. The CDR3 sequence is CASSLDRAISGNTIYF. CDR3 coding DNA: TGCGCCAGCAGCTTGGACAGGGCAATCTCTGGAAACACCATATATTTT.

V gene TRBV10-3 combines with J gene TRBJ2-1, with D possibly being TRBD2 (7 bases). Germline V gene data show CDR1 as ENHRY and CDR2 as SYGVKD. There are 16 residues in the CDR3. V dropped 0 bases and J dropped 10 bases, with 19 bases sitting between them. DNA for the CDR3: TGTGCCATCAGTGAGTCAGGGGGGGACCACTCATCGGAGCAGTTCTTC. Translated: CAISESGGDHSSEQFF.

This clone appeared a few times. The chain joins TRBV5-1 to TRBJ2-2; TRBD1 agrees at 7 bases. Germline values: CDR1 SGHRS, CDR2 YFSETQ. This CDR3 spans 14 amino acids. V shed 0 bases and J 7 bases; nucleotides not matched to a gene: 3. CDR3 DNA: TGCGCCAGCAGCTTGGTGCAGGGGGTCGGGGAGCTGTTTTTT. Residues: CASSLVQGVGELFF.

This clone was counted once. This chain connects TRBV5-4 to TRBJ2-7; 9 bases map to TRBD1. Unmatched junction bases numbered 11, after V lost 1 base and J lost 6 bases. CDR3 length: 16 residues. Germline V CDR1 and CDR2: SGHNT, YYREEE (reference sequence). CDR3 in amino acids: CASSLSPQGALGEQYF. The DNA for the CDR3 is TGTGCCAGCAGCTTGAGCCCACAGGGGGCCCTCGGCGAGCAGTACTTC.